The sample holds many counts of the clone carrying this TCR beta chain. The antigen is unknown. The data stem from a study of T cell repertoires in cytomegalovirus infection. Background on the study: In public TCR beta signatures, there were indications of both CMV infection and matching HLA type. Findings of the study overall: Ex vivo responses were dominated by HLA-C-restricted CMV-specific TCR beta clonotypes.

TCRdb passed the reads through MiXCR, listing each CDR3 protein once. The data contain around 300,000 distinct CDR3 sequences, around a tenth of them singletons. The CDR3 loop spans 19 amino acids. Germline V gives CDR1 SGHTA, CDR2 FQGNSA. Trimming removed 2 bases from V and 0 bases from J; junction bases left unmatched: 9. This sequence originates from a human donor in good health (CMV status not recorded). Some clones in this sample may be carry-over from other donors' samples. Sequencing was performed on PBMCs. The genes are TRBV7-2 and TRBJ2-1; 11 positions match TRBD2. DNA of the CDR3: TGTGCCAGCAGCTTACCAGGAAGACTAGCGGGGAGCTCCTACAATGAGCAGTTCTTC. This translates into CASSLPGRLAGSSYNEQFF. The full variable domain, rest sourced from reference TRBV7-2 and TRBJ2-1, is GAGVSQSPSNKVTEKGKDVELRCDPISGHTALYWYRQSLGQGLEFLIYFQGNSAPDKSGLPSDRFSAERTGGSVSTLTIQRTQQEDSAVYLCASSLPGRLAGSSYNEQFFGPGTRLTVL.